This T cell receptor beta chain was recorded in a study of early T cells in non-severe SARS-CoV-2 infection. In the study overall: Unsorted whole-blood RNA was sequenced in bulk, leaving chains unpaired. Whole-study results and caveats: Lookups in VDJdb leaned toward anti-spike CD8 responses and missed private and CD4 specificities.

The V gene's germline CDR1 is DFQATT and CDR2 SNEGSKA (reference sequence). The CDR3 extends over 15 amino acids. Trimming removed 2 bases from V and 5 bases from J; junction bases left unmatched: 10. This clonotype was seen at least ten times. Antigen: not known. Individual cDNA molecules received unique molecular identifiers. TCRdb used MiXCR to reprocess the 5' RACE reads, holding one entry per CDR3 protein. The sample contains 45,000 to 60,000 distinct CDR3 sequences, 7.5% to 9.5% of which appear only once. V and J are TRBV20-1 and TRBJ2-3; 7 bases are a match to TRBD2. The sample in question was whole blood, obtained at baseline. This receptor was obtained from an adult who was a healthcare worker with PCR-confirmed SARS-CoV-2 infection or an uninfected control (not recorded which). CDR3 coding DNA: TGCAGTGCTAGAAGGCTAGCGGATTGGGGAGATACGCAGTATTTT. Encoded protein: CSARRLADWGDTQYF.